The rows below give T cell receptor beta chains drawn from one sample of a study of CD8 T cells in ankylosing spondylitis. TCRdb used MiXCR to reprocess the 5' RACE reads, holding one entry per CDR3 protein. The sample lists some 100,000 distinct CDR3 sequences, roughly 8.8% occurring once. Sequenced material: blood, either unsorted or a sorted T cell fraction (not recorded which). All receptors derive from a male donor with ankylosing spondylitis. Both conserved end residues are part of each CDR3. D genes are given only for firm matches. Size is stated for part of the rows, as once, few or many counts, or as a class when the clone is expanded.

. TRBJ2-1 TRBV20-1 TRBD2 TGCAGTGCTAGAGATCCTCACGGGAGGGGGAATGAGCAGTTCTTC CSARDPHGRGNEQFF
. TRBJ1-2 TRBV4-1 . TGCGCCAGCAGCCAAGGGGGAGGGGACTATGGCTACACCTTC CASSQGGGDYGYTF
many TRBJ2-1 TRBV7-9 TRBD2 TGTGCCAGCAGCTTTTACCCGGGACTAGCGGGAGGGAGTGAGCAGTTCTTC CASSFYPGLAGGSEQFF
. TRBJ2-1 TRBV21-1 . TGTGCCAGCAGCAAAGCCCAGGGACTAGCGGGTTTGGCATCGACCTCCTACAATGAGCAGTTCTTC CASSKAQGLAGLASTSYNEQFF
many TRBJ1-1 TRBV6-5 . TGTGCCAGCAGTTACAGGGAGGGAAACACTGAAGCTTTCTTT CASSYREGNTEAFF
many TRBJ1-1 TRBV11-3 . TGTGCCAGGAGTCTGGGGACTGAAGCTTTCTTT CARSLGTEAFF
few TRBJ2-7 TRBV2 TRBD2 TGTGCCAGCAGTCCCTCCCCCCCGGGACTAGCGGGAGGTGGCGAGCAGTACTTC CASSPSPPGLAGGGEQYF
few TRBJ1-1 TRBV12-3/TRBV12-4 . TGTGCCAGCAGTTATTTTCGGGCTCGGAACACTGAAGCTTTCTTT CASSYFRARNTEAFF
few TRBJ2-1 TRBV9 . TGTGCCAGCAGCGTAGTTGTTAATGAGCAGTTCTTC CASSVVVNEQFF
. TRBJ2-7 TRBV20-1 TRBD2 TGCAGTGCCCAGGGACTAGGGTACGAGCAGTACTTC CSAQGLGYEQYF
few TRBJ2-2 TRBV24-1 . TGTGCCACCAGTGATCAGGACTCTCCGAACACCGGGGAGCTGTTTTTT CATSDQDSPNTGELFF